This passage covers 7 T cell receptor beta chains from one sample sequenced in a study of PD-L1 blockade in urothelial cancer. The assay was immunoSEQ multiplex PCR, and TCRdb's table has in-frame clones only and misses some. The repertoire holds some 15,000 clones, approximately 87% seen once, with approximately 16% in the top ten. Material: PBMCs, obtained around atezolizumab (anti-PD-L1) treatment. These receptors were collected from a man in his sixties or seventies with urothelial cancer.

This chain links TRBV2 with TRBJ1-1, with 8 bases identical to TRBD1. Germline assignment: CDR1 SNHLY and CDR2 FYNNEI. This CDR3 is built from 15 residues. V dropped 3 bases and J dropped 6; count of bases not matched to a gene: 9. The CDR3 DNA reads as TGTGCCAGCAGTGATCTGGGGGACAGGTGGGCTGAAGCTTTCTTT. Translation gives CASSDLGDRWAEAFF.

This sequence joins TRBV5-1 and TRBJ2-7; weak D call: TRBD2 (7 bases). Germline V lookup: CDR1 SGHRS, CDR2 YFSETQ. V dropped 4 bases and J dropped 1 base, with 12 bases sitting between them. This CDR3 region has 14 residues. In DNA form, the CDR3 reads TGCGCCAGCAGCGGGGGGGACAATTCCTACGAGCAGTACTTC. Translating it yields CASSGGDNSYEQYF.

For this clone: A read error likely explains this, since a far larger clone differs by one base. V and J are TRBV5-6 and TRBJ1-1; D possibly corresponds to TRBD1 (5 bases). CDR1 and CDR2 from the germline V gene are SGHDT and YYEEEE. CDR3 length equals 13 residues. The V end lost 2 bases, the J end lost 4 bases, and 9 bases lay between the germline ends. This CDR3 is CASSFRTITEAFF. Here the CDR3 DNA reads TGTGCCAGCAGCTTCCGGACAATCACTGAAGCTTTCTTT.

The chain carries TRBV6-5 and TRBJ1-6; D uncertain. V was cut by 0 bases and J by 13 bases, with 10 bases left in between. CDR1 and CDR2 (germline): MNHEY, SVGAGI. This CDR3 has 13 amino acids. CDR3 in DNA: TGTGCCAGCAGTTACTCGATAGCCGCTCCCCTCCACTTT. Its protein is CASSYSIAAPLHF.

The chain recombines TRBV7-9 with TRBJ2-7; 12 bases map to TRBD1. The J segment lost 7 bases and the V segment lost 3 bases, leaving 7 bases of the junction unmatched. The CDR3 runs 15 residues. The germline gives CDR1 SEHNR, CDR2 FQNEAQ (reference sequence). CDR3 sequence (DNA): TGTGCCAGCAGCTTGCGGGGACAGGGGGCAAGGGAGCAGTACTTC. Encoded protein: CASSLRGQGAREQYF.

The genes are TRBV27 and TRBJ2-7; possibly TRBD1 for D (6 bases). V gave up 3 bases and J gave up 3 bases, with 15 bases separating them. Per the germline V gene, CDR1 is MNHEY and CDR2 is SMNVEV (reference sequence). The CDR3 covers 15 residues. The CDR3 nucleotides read TGTGCCAGCAGTTTTTCAGGGGCCGCCCACTACGAGCAGTACTTC. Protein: CASSFSGAAHYEQYF.

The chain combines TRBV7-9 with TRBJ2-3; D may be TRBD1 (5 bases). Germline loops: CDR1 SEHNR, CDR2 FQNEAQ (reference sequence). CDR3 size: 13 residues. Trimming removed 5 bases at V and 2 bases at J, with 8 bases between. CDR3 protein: CASSLGHTDTQYF. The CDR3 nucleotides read TGTGCCAGCAGCCTGGGGCACACAGATACGCAGTATTTT.